One sample yielded the 21 T cell receptor beta chains listed below, sequenced in a study of blood T cell repertoires in COVID-19. TCRdb keeps only in-frame clones here, not all; method: immunoSEQ multiplex PCR. This table has over 120,000 clones, roughly three quarters appearing once. The sample comprised peripheral blood. Source of these receptors: a woman aged 65 to 85 with COVID-19, enrolled during active disease.

This chain links TRBV5-1 with TRBJ2-3; 9 bases map to TRBD1. The germline V gene encodes CDR1 SGHRS and CDR2 YFSETQ. Germline trimming cut 1 base from V and 4 bases from J; bases unmatched to any gene: 4. This CDR3 spans 15 amino acids. This chain's CDR3 is CASSLLRQGADTQYF. The CDR3 DNA follows: TGCGCCAGCAGCTTGTTGAGACAGGGGGCAGATACGCAGTATTTT.

The chain recombines TRBV3-1 (or the pseudogene TRBV3-2) with TRBJ2-5, with D uncertain. The germline V and J ends were trimmed by 0 bases and 7 bases, with 3 bases remaining between them. The CDR3 sequence is 11 residues long. Germline lookup yields CDR1 LGHDT and CDR2 YNNKEL (reference sequence). The CDR3 here is CASSQDRTQYF. CDR3 bases: TGTGCCAGCAGCCAAGATAGGACCCAGTACTTC.

The chain combines TRBV6-5 with TRBJ2-1; 8 nucleotides line up with TRBD2. This CDR3 has 15 residues. Germline loops: CDR1 MNHEY, CDR2 SVGAGI. After removal of 5 bases from V and 4 bases from J, the junction contained 7 bases not matched to a gene. In nucleotides, the CDR3 is TGTGCCAGCAGTCGGGGGGGGCTTTTTTACAATGAGCAGTTCTTC. Protein product: CASSRGGLFYNEQFF.

The chain has TRBV29-1 and TRBJ2-3, with TRBD2 as a possible D gene (6 bases). V lost 7 bases and J lost 0, with 11 bases in between. This CDR3 has 13 amino acids. Germline assignment: CDR1 SQVTM and CDR2 ANQGSEA. The CDR3 DNA reads TGCAGCGCGGGACTTTCTAGCACAGATACGCAGTATTTT. As protein: CSAGLSSTDTQYF.

The chain couples TRBV9 to TRBJ2-7; 12 nucleotides match TRBD1. This CDR3 has 17 residues. The V gene end was trimmed by 4 bases and the J gene end by 5 bases; junction bases not matched to a gene: 13. Germline V gene data show CDR1 as SGDLS and CDR2 as YYNGEE. The CDR3 sequence is CASSRPRRDRGPNEQYF. The DNA for the CDR3 is TGTGCCAGCAGCCGTCCTCGAAGGGACAGGGGGCCAAACGAGCAGTACTTC.

The V gene is TRBV19, the J gene TRBJ1-6, with D perhaps TRBD1 (6 bases). V was clipped by 6 bases and J by 9 bases, with 12 bases between them. The CDR3 totals 13 residues. The germline gives CDR1 LNHDA, CDR2 SQIVND (reference sequence). CDR3 sequence (DNA): TGTGCCAGTAGCCAGACAGGAGGTTCACCCCTCCACTTT. Protein sequence: CASSQTGGSPLHF.

The chain carries TRBV7-2 and TRBJ1-1; possibly TRBD1 for D (5 bases). The V gene lost 2 bases and the J gene lost 0 bases, with 13 bases spanning the gap. The CDR3 runs to 16 residues. Germline values: CDR1 SGHTA, CDR2 FQGNSA. The CDR3 protein is CASSLFGLGLNTEAFF. CDR3 sequence (DNA): TGTGCCAGCAGCTTATTTGGCTTGGGGCTGAACACTGAAGCTTTCTTT. Filled out from reference TRBV7-2 and TRBJ1-1, the complete variable domain reads GAGVSQSPSNKVTEKGKDVELRCDPISGHTALYWYRQSLGQGLEFLIYFQGNSAPDKSGLPSDRFSAERTGGSVSTLTIQRTQQEDSAVYLCASSLFGLGLNTEAFFGQGTRLTVV.

The genes are TRBV12-3 or TRBV12-4 and TRBJ1-2, with D hard to call. The CDR3 sequence is 13 residues long. The V gene lost 1 base and the J gene lost 7 bases, with 10 bases spanning the gap. The CDR3 DNA is TGTGCCAGCAGTTTAGAGGCCAGCGTTGGCTACACCTTC. Its translation is CASSLEASVGYTF.

The chain has TRBV7-8 and TRBJ2-5, with D perhaps TRBD1 (6 bases). The CDR3 spans 14 residues. Germline CDR1 and CDR2: SGHVS and FQNEAQ. V was pared by 2 bases and J by 2 bases, with 9 bases between. The chain's CDR3 is CASSLLGGQETQYF. The CDR3 nucleotides are TGTGCCAGCAGCTTACTAGGGGGACAAGAGACCCAGTACTTC.

The rearrangement joins TRBV19 to TRBJ2-6; D may be TRBD2 (6 bases). Trimming cost V 5 bases and J 2 bases, with 16 bases left between them. This CDR3 contains 17 residues. Germline CDR1 is LNHDA and CDR2 is SQIVND (reference sequence). This CDR3 reads CASSLFRGLAGANVLTF. The DNA for the CDR3 is TGTGCCAGTAGTCTGTTTCGGGGGTTGGCTGGGGCCAACGTCCTGACTTTC.

V usage is TRBV28 and J usage is TRBJ2-5, with TRBD1 matching 7 bases. Germline-derived CDR1 and CDR2 are MDHEN and SYDVKM. The CDR3 length is 13 residues. The V gene end was trimmed by 6 bases and the J gene end by 5 bases; junction bases not matched to a gene: 6. Written as DNA, the CDR3 is TGTGCCAGCAGGAGACAGGGTGGGGAGACCCAGTACTTC. It yields the protein CASRRQGGETQYF.

The chain carries TRBV2 and TRBJ2-7; a possible D gene is TRBD1 (5 bases). Germline CDR1 is SNHLY and CDR2 is FYNNEI. The CDR3 is 15 amino acids. With 2 bases removed from V and 5 bases from J, the gap between germline ends came to 16 bases. The CDR3 DNA is TGTGCCAGCAGTGAAAAGCAGGGATCGATCCACGAGCAGTACTTC. The encoded protein is CASSEKQGSIHEQYF.

The rearrangement joins TRBV28 to TRBJ2-7; D is ambiguous. CDR3 size: 13 residues. The germline V gene encodes CDR1 MDHEN and CDR2 SYDVKM. Between the trimmed V and J ends, which lost 2 bases and 7 bases, there was a span of 12 bases. The CDR3 DNA reads as TGTGCCAGCAGTTTAACGGCCCCCGGGGAGCAGTACTTC. This codes for CASSLTAPGEQYF.

This clone has a single count. V gene TRBV21-1 combines with J gene TRBJ1-2; TRBD1, as called in the table, went unchecked against the DNA. TRBV21-1 is a recognized pseudogene. The CDR3 spans 16 residues. The CDR3 loop is CASSPQVLDSNYGYTF. CDR3 nucleotide sequence: TGTGCCAGCAGCCCCCAAGTCCTGGACAGTAACTATGGCTACACCTTC.

V and J are TRBV11-1 and TRBJ2-1; D is uncertain. Germline CDR1 reads SGHAT; CDR2 reads FQDESV (reference sequence). Trimming shortened V by 3 bases and J by 0 bases, and 12 bases separated the two germline ends. The CDR3 is 16 amino acids. The CDR3 region is CASSLILRHSYNEQFF. Here the CDR3 DNA reads TGTGCCAGCAGCTTGATTCTGAGGCACTCCTACAATGAGCAGTTCTTC.

J is TRBJ2-2 and V is TRBV28; 8 positions agree with TRBD1. With V trimmed by 6 bases and J by 6 bases, 6 bases remained unmatched. The CDR3 covers 14 residues. CDR1 is MDHEN and CDR2 is SYDVKM in the germline V gene. Here the CDR3 reads CASSPGQGPGELFF. The CDR3 nucleotides read TGTGCCAGCAGCCCTGGACAGGGCCCCGGGGAGCTGTTTTTT.

The rearrangement joins TRBV6-5 to TRBJ2-2; possible D gene TRBD1, 5 bases. Germline lookup yields CDR1 MNHEY and CDR2 SVGAGI. The CDR3 sequence is 12 residues long. Trimming left V 7 bases short and J 9 bases short, with 12 bases between. Here the CDR3 reads CASTPGARELFF. CDR3 sequence (DNA): TGTGCCAGCACCCCTGGGGCGAGGGAGCTGTTTTTT.

This clone occurred once. The chain carries TRBV28 and TRBJ1-1; possibly TRBD1 for D (6 bases). Looked up from germline, CDR1 is MDHEN and CDR2 is SYDVKM. This CDR3 has 14 amino acids. Between the trimmed V and J ends, which lost 6 bases and 2 bases, there was a span of 13 bases. The CDR3: CASRPPGQNTEAFF. CDR3 DNA: TGTGCCAGCAGGCCCCCGGGACAAAACACTGAAGCTTTCTTT.

In DNA form, the CDR3 reads TGTGCCAGCAGCTTGCGGGGGACAGGGCGGAATGAGCAGTTCTTC. Translated, it gives CASSLRGTGRNEQFF. The chain carries TRBV5-6 and TRBJ2-1; 9 positions match TRBD1. Per the germline V gene, CDR1 is SGHDT and CDR2 is YYEEEE. The V gene end was trimmed by 1 base and the J gene end by 7 bases; junction bases not matched to a gene: 6. This CDR3 contains 15 residues. The whole variable domain, remainder taken from reference TRBV5-6 and TRBJ2-1, is DAGVTQSPTHLIKTRGQQVTLRCSPKSGHDTVSWYQQALGQGPQFIFQYYEEEERQRGNFPDRFSGHQFPNYSSELNVNALLLGDSALYLCASSLRGTGRNEQFFGPGTRLTVL.

This clone appeared a few times. In DNA, the CDR3 is TGTGCCAGCAGTTCGCGGATCAACACTGAAGCTTTCTTT. Its protein product is CASSSRINTEAFF. The chain is built from TRBV6-5 and TRBJ1-1, with D hard to call. V lost 4 bases, J lost 2 bases, and 8 bases lay in between. Germline CDR1 MNHEY, CDR2 SVGAGI. This CDR3 is 13 amino acids long.

This clone was found once. The V call is TRBV25-1, the J call TRBJ2-7; 10 bases fit TRBD2. V shed 8 bases and J 3 bases; nucleotides not matched to a gene: 4. This CDR3 has 13 residues. The germline V gene encodes CDR1 MGHDK and CDR2 SYGVNS. CDR3 nucleotide sequence: TGTGCCAGCCGACCTAGCGGGGGCTACGAGCAGTACTTC. Its protein is CASRPSGGYEQYF.